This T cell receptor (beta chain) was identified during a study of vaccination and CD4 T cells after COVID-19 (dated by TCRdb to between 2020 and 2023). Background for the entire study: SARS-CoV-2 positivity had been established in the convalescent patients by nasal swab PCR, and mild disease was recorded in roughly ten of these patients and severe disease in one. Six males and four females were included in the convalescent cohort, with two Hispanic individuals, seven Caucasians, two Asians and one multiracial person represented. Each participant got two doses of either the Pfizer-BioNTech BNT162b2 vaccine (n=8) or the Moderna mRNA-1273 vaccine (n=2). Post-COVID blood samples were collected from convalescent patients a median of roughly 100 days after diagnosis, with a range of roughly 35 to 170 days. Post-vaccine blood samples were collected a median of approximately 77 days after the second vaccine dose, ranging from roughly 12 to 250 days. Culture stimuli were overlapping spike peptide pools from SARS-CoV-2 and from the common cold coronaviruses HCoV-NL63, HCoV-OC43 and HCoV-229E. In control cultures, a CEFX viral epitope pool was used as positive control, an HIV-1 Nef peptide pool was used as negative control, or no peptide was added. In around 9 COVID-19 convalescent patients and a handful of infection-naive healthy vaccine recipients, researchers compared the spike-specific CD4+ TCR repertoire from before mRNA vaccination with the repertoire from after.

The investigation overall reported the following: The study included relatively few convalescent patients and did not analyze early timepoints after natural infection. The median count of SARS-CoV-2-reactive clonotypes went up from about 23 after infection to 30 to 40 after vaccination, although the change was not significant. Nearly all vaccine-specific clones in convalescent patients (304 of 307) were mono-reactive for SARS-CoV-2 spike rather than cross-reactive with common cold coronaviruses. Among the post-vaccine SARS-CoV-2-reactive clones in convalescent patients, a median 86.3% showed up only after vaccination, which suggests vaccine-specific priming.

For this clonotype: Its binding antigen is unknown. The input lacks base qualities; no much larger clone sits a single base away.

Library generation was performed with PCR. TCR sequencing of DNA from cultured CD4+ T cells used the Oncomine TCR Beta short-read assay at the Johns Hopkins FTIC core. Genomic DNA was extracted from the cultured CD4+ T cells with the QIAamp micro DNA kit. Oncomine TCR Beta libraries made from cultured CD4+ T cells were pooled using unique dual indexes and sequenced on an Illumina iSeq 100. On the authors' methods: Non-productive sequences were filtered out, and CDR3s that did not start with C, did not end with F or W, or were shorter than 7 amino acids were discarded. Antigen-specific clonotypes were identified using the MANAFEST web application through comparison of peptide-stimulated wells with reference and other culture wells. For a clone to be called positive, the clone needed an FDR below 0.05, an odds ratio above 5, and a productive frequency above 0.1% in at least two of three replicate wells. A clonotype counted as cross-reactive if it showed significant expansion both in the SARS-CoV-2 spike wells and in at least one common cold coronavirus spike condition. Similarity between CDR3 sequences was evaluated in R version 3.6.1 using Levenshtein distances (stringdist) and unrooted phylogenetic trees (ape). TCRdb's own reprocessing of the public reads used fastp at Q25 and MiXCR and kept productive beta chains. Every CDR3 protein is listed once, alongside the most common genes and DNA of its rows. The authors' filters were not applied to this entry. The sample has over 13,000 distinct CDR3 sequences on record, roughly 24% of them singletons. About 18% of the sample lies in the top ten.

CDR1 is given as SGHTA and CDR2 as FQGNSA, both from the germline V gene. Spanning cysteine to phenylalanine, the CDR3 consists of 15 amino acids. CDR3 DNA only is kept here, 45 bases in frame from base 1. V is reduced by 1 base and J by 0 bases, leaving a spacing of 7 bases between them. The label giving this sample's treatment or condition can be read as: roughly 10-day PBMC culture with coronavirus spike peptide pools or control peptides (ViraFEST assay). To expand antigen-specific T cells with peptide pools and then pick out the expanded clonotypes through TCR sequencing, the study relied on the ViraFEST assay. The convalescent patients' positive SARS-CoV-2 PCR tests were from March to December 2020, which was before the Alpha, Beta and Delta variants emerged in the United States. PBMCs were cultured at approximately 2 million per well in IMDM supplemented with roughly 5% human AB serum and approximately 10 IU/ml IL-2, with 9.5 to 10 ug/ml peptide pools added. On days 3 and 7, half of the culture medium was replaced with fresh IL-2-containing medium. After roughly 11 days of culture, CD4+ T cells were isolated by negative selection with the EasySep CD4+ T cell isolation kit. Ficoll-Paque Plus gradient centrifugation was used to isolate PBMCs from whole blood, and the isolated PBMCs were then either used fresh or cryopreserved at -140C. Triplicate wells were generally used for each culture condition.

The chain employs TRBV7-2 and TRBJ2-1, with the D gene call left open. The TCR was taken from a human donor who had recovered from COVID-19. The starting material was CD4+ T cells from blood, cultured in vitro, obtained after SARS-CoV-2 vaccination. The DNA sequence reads TGTGCCAGCAGCTTAGACTACCCCTCCTACAATGAGCAGTTCTTC. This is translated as CASSLDYPSYNEQFF.